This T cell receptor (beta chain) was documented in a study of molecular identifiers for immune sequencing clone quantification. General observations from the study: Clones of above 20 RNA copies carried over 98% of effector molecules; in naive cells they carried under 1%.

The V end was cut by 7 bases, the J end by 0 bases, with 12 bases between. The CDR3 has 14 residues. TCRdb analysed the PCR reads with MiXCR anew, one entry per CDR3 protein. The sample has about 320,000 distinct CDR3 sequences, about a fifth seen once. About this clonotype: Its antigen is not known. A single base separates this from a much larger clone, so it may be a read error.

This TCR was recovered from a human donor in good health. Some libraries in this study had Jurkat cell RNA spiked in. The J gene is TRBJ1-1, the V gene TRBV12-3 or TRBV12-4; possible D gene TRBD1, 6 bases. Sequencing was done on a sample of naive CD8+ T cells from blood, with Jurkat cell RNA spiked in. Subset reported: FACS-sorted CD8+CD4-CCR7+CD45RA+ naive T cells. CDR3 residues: CASKLDRLNTEAFF. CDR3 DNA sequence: TGTGCCAGCAAACTGGACAGACTGAACACTGAAGCTTTCTTT.